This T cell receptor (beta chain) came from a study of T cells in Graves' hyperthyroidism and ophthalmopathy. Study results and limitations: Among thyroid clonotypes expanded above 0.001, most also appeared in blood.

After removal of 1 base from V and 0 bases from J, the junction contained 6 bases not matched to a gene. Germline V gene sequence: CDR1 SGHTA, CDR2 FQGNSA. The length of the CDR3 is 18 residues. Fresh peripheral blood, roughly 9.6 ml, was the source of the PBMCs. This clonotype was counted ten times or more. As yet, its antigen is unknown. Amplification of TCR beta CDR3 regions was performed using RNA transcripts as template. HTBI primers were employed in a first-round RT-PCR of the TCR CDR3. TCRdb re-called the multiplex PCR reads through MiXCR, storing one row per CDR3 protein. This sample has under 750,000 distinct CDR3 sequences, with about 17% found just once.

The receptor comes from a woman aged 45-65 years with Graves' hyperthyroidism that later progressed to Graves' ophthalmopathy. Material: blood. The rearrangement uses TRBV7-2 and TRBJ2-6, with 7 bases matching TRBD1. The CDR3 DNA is TGTGCCAGCAGCTTAGTACGGGACAGATCCTCTGGGGCCAACGTCCTGACTTTC. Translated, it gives CASSLVRDRSSGANVLTF.